This entry is about one T cell receptor (beta chain). Its antigen remains unidentified. This sample was taken from a study of siplizumab effects on memory and regulatory T cells. The germline V gene has CDR1 LNHDA and CDR2 SQIVND (reference sequence). V dropped 5 bases and J dropped 1 base, with 9 bases sitting between them. This CDR3 comprises 15 residues. Roughly 10^5 TCR templates underwent assay in each sample. Only in-frame clones appear in the TCRdb table, and some are missing; sequencing was by immunoSEQ multiplex PCR. The top ten hold approximately 12% of the sample, which has fewer than 110,000 clones, around 90% seen once. General study results and limits: With siplizumab, mappable alloreactive CD4+ clones averaged roughly 65% Treg-derived, versus under 30% in controls. Proliferating siplizumab-culture Tregs lacked confirmation of suppressive function.

The source of this sequence is a human donor in good health. The V gene is TRBV19, the J gene TRBJ1-6, with D perhaps TRBD1 (6 bases). The specimen was non-Treg CD4+ T cells sorted from blood. Here the CDR3 reads CASSEGGSYNSPLHF. The CDR3 DNA sequence: TGTGCCAGTAGTGAGGGGGGTTCCTATAATTCACCCCTCCACTTT.